This T cell receptor (beta chain) was sequenced in a study of a mutant IDH1 vaccine in newly diagnosed glioma. Comment on this clone: Antigen unknown.

As to time point: week 23, last vaccination. Vaccine doses each comprised 300 ug of mutant IDH1 20-mer peptide, with topical imiquimod. Trimming cost V 3 bases and J 4 bases, with 16 bases left between them. Per germline, CDR1 SGHRS and CDR2 YFSETQ. The CDR3 covers 15 residues. Clones were read by immunoSEQ multiplex PCR, and TCRdb kept only the in-frame ones, dropping some. The sample gives approximately 70,000 clones, over 70% of which show up once; about 14% is in the top ten. The source was PBMCs, collected from a glioma patient whose treatment included an IDH1 peptide vaccine. J is TRBJ1-1 and V is TRBV5-1, with D possibly TRBD1 on 6 matching bases. The receptor was derived from a man between 18 and 35 years old with glioma. The DNA for the CDR3 is TGCGCCAGCAGCTCTCTGACAGGTAGTACCACTGAAGCTTTCTTT. This encodes CASSSLTGSTTEAFF. Looking up the rest from reference TRBV5-1 and TRBJ1-1 gives the full variable domain: KAGVTQTPRYLIKTRGQQVTLSCSPISGHRSVSWYQQTPGQGLQFLFEYFSETQRNKGNFPGRFSGRQFSNSRSEMNVSTLELGDSALYLCASSSLTGSTTEAFFGQGTRLTVV.